Following are 7 T cell receptor beta chains from one sample sequenced in a study of T cell responses to AZD1222 COVID-19 vaccine. TCRdb's table, derived via immunoSEQ multiplex PCR, lists solely in-frame clones and lacks some. The data hold over 150,000 clones, with 90% to 95% observed a single time. Material: peripheral blood, obtained 28 days after the second dose of the MenACWY control vaccine. Receptors were obtained from an adult who received the MenACWY meningococcal vaccine as a control.

This CDR3 reads CASSLSRPSWELFF. CDR3 bases: TGTGCCAGCAGTTTAAGCAGGCCCTCGTGGGAGCTGTTTTTT. V is TRBV27 and J is TRBJ2-2, with unresolved D. Per germline, CDR1 MNHEY and CDR2 SMNVEV (reference sequence). V dropped 2 bases and J dropped 9 bases, with 13 bases sitting between them. This CDR3 comprises 14 residues.

The chain joins TRBV18 to TRBJ1-3, with a weak D call TRBD1 (5 bases). This CDR3 is 15 amino acids long. V was trimmed by 3 bases and J by 0 bases, leaving 9 bases between them. Germline assignment: CDR1 KGHSH and CDR2 LQKENI. The CDR3, as DNA: TGTGCCAGCTCACCCGGGACCGACTCTGGAAACACCATATATTTT. It encodes CASSPGTDSGNTIYF.

The chain carries TRBV12-5 and TRBJ1-5; perhaps TRBD1 as D (6 bases). The CDR3 sequence is 16 residues long. Germline loops: CDR1 LGHNT, CDR2 FRNRAP. Deletions cut 1 base from V and 2 bases from J, with 12 bases between. Here the CDR3 DNA reads TGTGCTAGTGGTTTGGAGACAGGTGGAGGCAATCAGCCCCAGCATTTT. As protein: CASGLETGGGNQPQHF.

This sequence joins TRBV19 and TRBJ2-2, with 7 bases lining up with TRBD1. This CDR3 region has 15 residues. The junction had 6 bases not matched to a gene; V was cut back by 6 bases and J by 2 bases. Germline values: CDR1 LNHDA, CDR2 SQIVND (reference sequence). CDR3 sequence reads: CASSPGQLNTGELFF. CDR3 nucleotides: TGTGCCAGTAGCCCGGGACAGCTTAACACCGGGGAGCTGTTTTTT.

In this sample, this clone turned up a few times. J is TRBJ1-1 and V is TRBV27; D ambiguous. Germline assignment: CDR1 MNHEY and CDR2 SMNVEV (reference sequence). The CDR3 loop spans 13 amino acids. With 2 bases removed from V and 1 base from J, the gap between germline ends came to 5 bases. The CDR3 loop is CASSLGSNTEAFF. DNA of the CDR3: TGTGCCAGCAGTTTAGGTTCGAACACTGAAGCTTTCTTT.

The chain is built from TRBV7-2 and TRBJ1-4, with unresolved D. This CDR3 has 13 residues. Germline V CDR1 and CDR2: SGHTA, FQGNSA. The V gene lost 1 base and the J gene lost 7 bases, with 7 bases spanning the gap. This CDR3 is CASSLGGLEKLFF. The CDR3 nucleotides are TGTGCCAGCAGCTTAGGAGGGCTTGAAAAACTGTTTTTT.

This chain uses TRBV15 with TRBJ2-3; D unclear. Per the germline V gene, CDR1 is LNHNV and CDR2 is YYDKDF (reference sequence). The CDR3 spans 14 residues. The ends were cut back, 9 bases at V and 1 base at J, with 14 bases in the middle. CDR3 in DNA: TGTGCCACAAAGCTAAATTCTGGCACAGATACGCAGTATTTT. Translated, it gives CATKLNSGTDTQYF. Full variable domain (missing parts from reference TRBV15 and TRBJ2-3): DAMVIQNPRYQVTQFGKPVTLSCSQTLNHNVMYWYQQKSSQAPKLLFHYYDKDFNNEADTPDNFQSRRPNTSFCFLDIRSPGLGDTAMYLCATKLNSGTDTQYFGPGTRLTVL.